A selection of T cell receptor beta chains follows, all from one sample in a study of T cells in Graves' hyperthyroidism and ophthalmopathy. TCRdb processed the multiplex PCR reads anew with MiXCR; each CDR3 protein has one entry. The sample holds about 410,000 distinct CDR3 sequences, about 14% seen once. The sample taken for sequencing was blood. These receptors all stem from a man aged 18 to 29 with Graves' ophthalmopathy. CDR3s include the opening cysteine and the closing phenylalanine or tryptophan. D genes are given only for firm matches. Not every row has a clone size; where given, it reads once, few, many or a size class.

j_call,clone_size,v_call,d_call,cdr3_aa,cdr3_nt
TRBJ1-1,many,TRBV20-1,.,CSARVGQGAFF,TGCAGTGCTAGGGTAGGGCAGGGAGCTTTCTTT
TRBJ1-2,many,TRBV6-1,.,CASSLQGAYGYTF,TGTGCCAGCAGTCTACAGGGCGCGTATGGCTACACCTTC
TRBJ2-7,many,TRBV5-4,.,CASSKSGSSYEQYF,TGTGCCAGCAGCAAGAGCGGGTCCTCTTACGAGCAGTACTTC
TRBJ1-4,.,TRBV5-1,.,CASSYQGHAGREKLFF,TGCGCCAGCAGCTACCAAGGACACGCCGGTAGAGAAAAACTGTTTTTT
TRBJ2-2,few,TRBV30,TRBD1,CAWEGQRTGELFF,TGTGCCTGGGAGGGACAGCGCACCGGGGAGCTGTTTTTT
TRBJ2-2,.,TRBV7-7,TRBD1,CATGDRGHTGELFF,TGTGCTACCGGGGACAGGGGCCACACCGGGGAGCTGTTTTTT
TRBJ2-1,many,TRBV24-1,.,CATSDLDPSDIYNEQFF,TGTGCCACCAGTGATTTGGACCCCTCGGACATCTACAATGAGCAGTTCTTC
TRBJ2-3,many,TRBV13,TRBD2,CASSPLAGGPDTQYF,TGTGCCAGCAGCCCACTGGCGGGGGGCCCAGATACGCAGTATTTT
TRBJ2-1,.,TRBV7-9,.,CASRGGPPEQFF,TGTGCCAGCAGGGGGGGCCCACCCGAGCAGTTCTTC
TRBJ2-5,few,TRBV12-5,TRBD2,CASGRGVGETQYF,TGTGCTAGTGGCCGGGGGGTCGGGGAGACCCAGTACTTC
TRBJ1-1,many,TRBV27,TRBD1,CASSLSGTAMNTEAFF,TGTGCCAGCAGTTTATCCGGGACAGCAATGAACACTGAAGCTTTCTTT
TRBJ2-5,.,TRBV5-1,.,CASSLQTETQYF,TGCGCCAGCAGCTTGCAAACAGAGACCCAGTACTTC
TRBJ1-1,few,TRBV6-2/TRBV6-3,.,CASSNRVTEAFF,TGTGCCAGCAGTAACAGGGTCACTGAAGCTTTCTTT
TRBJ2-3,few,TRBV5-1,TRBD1,CASKIRGSYTDTQYF,TGCGCCAGCAAAATCAGGGGGTCCTACACAGATACGCAGTATTTT
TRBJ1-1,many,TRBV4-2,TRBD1,CASSPTETGGWTEAFF,TGTGCCAGCAGCCCAACTGAGACAGGGGGCTGGACTGAAGCTTTCTTT
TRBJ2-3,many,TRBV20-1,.,CSAELRLASGITDTQYF,TGCAGTGCTGAGCTACGTCTGGCATCTGGGATCACAGATACGCAGTATTTT
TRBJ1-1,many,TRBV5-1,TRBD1,CASSSGTGEGGTEAFF,TGCGCCAGCAGCTCCGGGACAGGGGAGGGCGGCACTGAAGCTTTCTTT
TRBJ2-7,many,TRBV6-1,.,CASSEDRTTTYEQYF,TGTGCCAGCAGTGAAGACCGGACTACCACCTACGAGCAGTACTTC
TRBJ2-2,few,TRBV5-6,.,CASTFGGVGELFF,TGTGCCAGCACCTTTGGAGGCGTCGGGGAGCTGTTTTTT
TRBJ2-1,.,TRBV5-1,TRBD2,CASSPGLAGALYHNEQFF,TGCGCCAGCAGCCCAGGACTAGCGGGGGCGTTATACCACAATGAGCAGTTCTTC
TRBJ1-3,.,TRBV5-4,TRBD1,CASSLVGQDFSGNTIYF,TGTGCCAGCAGCCTGGTTGGACAGGACTTCTCTGGAAACACCATATATTTT
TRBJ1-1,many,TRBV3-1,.,CASSQITGTEAFF,TGTGCCAGCAGCCAGATAACAGGGACTGAAGCTTTCTTT
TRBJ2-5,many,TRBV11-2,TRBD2,CASSLVGGAVPETQYF,TGTGCCAGCAGTCTAGTCGGGGGGGCCGTCCCCGAGACCCAGTACTTC
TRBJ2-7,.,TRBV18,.,CASATVGGESSYEQYF,TGTGCCAGCGCAACCGTAGGGGGGGAGAGCTCCTACGAGCAGTACTTC
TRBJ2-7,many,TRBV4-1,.,CASSQGSGVKNEQYF,TGCGCCAGCAGCCAAGGATCAGGAGTCAAGAACGAGCAGTACTTC
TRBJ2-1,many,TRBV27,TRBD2,CASRLAGSYNEQFF,TGTGCCAGCAGACTAGCGGGATCGTACAATGAGCAGTTCTTC
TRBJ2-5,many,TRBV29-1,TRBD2,CSVGGASGGPDETQYF,TGCAGCGTTGGGGGGGCTAGCGGGGGGCCGGACGAGACCCAGTACTTC
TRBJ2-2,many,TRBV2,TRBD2,CASSGERGGGWTGELFF,TGTGCCAGCAGTGGAGAGCGGGGGGGCGGTTGGACCGGGGAGCTGTTTTTT
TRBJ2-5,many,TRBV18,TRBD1,CASSTGDVETQYF,TGTGCCAGCTCAACAGGGGACGTGGAGACCCAGTACTTC
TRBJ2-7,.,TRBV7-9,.,CASSLPAGEQGGYEQYF,TGTGCCAGCAGCTTACCAGCTGGGGAGCAGGGGGGCTACGAGCAGTACTTC
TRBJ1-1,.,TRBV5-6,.,CASSLAVSGRGSTEAFF,TGTGCCAGCAGCTTGGCCGTTTCGGGGCGAGGATCCACTGAAGCTTTCTTT
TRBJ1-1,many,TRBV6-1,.,CASLNIGMNTEAFF,TGTGCCAGCCTTAACATAGGGATGAACACTGAAGCTTTCTTT
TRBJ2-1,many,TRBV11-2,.,CATNREDNEQFF,TGTGCCACCAACAGAGAAGACAATGAGCAGTTCTTC
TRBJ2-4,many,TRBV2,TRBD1,CASRFDRGQANIQYF,TGTGCCAGCAGGTTCGACAGGGGGCAGGCAAACATTCAGTACTTC
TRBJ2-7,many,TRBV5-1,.,CASSLEGVGTSYEQYF,TGCGCCAGCAGCCTGGAGGGGGTAGGGACGAGCTACGAGCAGTACTTC
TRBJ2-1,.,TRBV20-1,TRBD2,CSARVYSGSSYNEQFF,TGCAGTGCTAGAGTTTATAGCGGGAGCTCCTACAATGAGCAGTTCTTC
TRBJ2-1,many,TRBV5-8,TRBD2,CASSLAWTSRYNEQFF,TGTGCCAGCAGCTTGGCTTGGACTAGCCGCTACAATGAGCAGTTCTTC
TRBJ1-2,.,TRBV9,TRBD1,CASSTRTDRGRGNYGYTF,TGTGCCAGCAGCACAAGAACGGACAGGGGGCGGGGGAACTATGGCTACACCTTC
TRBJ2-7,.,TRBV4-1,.,CASSQDPTGYEQYF,TGCGCCAGCAGCCAAGATCCGACGGGCTACGAGCAGTACTTC
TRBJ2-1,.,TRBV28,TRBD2,CASNPSGSSYNEQFF,TGTGCCAGCAACCCCAGCGGGAGCTCCTACAATGAGCAGTTCTTC
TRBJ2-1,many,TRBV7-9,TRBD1,CASSLDGTDNEQFF,TGTGCCAGCAGCTTAGATGGGACAGACAATGAGCAGTTCTTC
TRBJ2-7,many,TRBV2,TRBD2,CASSHLPGLDPYEQYF,TGTGCCAGCAGCCACTTACCGGGACTAGATCCCTACGAGCAGTACTTC
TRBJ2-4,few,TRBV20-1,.,CSAPTGAKNIQYF,TGCAGTGCACCCACGGGGGCCAAAAACATTCAGTACTTC
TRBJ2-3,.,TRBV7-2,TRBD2,CASSFGLAGTDTQYF,TGTGCCAGCAGCTTTGGACTAGCGGGCACAGATACGCAGTATTTT
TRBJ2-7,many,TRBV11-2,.,CASSFSRVSYEQYF,TGTGCCAGCAGCTTTAGCAGGGTTTCCTACGAGCAGTACTTC
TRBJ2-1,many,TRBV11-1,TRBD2,CASSLGSLAGASYNEQFF,TGTGCCAGCAGCTTAGGATCACTAGCGGGAGCCTCCTACAATGAGCAGTTCTTC
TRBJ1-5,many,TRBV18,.,CASSPGKGSNQPQHF,TGTGCCAGCTCACCAGGGAAGGGTAGCAATCAGCCCCAGCATTTT
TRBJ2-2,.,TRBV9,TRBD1,CASSHSTGQANTGELFF,TGTGCCAGCAGCCATTCTACCGGACAGGCGAACACCGGGGAGCTGTTTTTT
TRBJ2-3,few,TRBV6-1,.,CASSDGTTDTQYF,TGTGCCAGCAGTGATGGGACCACAGATACGCAGTATTTT
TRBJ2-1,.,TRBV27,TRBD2,CASSFTGTNYNEQFF,TGTGCCAGCAGTTTTACCGGGACTAATTACAATGAGCAGTTCTTC
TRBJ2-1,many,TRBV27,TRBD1,CASSLVAGGGEQFF,TGTGCCAGCAGTTTAGTGGCAGGGGGTGGTGAGCAGTTCTTC
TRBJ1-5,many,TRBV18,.,CASSPESEGQPQHF,TGTGCCAGCTCACCAGAGTCCGAGGGACAGCCCCAGCATTTT
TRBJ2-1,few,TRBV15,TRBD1,CATSVSQGAHNNEQFF,TGTGCCACCAGCGTCAGTCAGGGGGCGCATAACAATGAGCAGTTCTTC